Described below is a single T cell receptor (beta chain) sequence and its context. What it binds is not known. This record comes from a study of CD4 T cells in relation to SARS-CoV-2 and coronaviruses. Study information: PBMCs were cultured with antigen for roughly nine days before TCR beta sequencing. The HLA restriction of the shared crossreactive spike epitopes was mapped. Whole-study results and caveats: Pre-pandemic and post-infection samples never came from the same donor.

Germline values: CDR1 SGHKS, CDR2 YYEKEE (reference sequence). This CDR3 has 10 residues. Between the trimmed V and J ends, which lost 7 bases and 4 bases, there was a span of 4 bases. The repertoire was sequenced with immunoSEQ multiplex PCR; TCRdb's copy has only in-frame clones and lacks some. The sample consists of approximately 39,000 clones, under 85% of them appearing once. The TCR sequence derives from an adult with COVID-19. Sequencing used memory CD4+ T cells from PBMCs, cultured in vitro. The V and J genes are TRBV5-5 and TRBJ2-3; D gene ambiguous. CDR3 amino acids: CASRSDTQYF. DNA of the CDR3: TGTGCCAGCCGCTCAGATACGCAGTATTTT. Drawing the rest from reference TRBV5-5 and TRBJ2-3, the complete variable domain is DAGVTQSPTHLIKTRGQQVTLRCSPISGHKSVSWYQQVLGQGPQFIFQYYEKEERGRGNFPDRFSARQFPNYSSELNVNALLLGDSALYLCASRSDTQYFGPGTRLTVL.